This T cell receptor (beta chain) originates from a study of T cell responses to AZD1222 COVID-19 vaccine. Study context: Second doses that came at about 4 or about 12 weeks were put together. Study results and caveats: Elevations in Spike-specific TCR breadth and depth followed administration of two AZD1222 doses.

Turning to this clone: The antigen remains undetermined.

Produced via immunoSEQ multiplex PCR; TCRdb's table is partial and in-frame only. The sample holds 100,000 to 150,000 clones; 89% are singletons and the top ten take 3.5% to 4.5%. The germline V and J ends were trimmed by 6 bases and 4 bases, with 17 bases remaining between them. The CDR3 runs to 15 residues. The germline V gene has CDR1 MDHEN and CDR2 SYDVKM. The specimen comprised peripheral blood, sampled on day 0 of AZD1222 vaccination. This sequence originates from an adult in good health. V is TRBV28 and J is TRBJ2-3; the D gene is possibly TRBD2 (6 bases). This chain's CDR3 is CASRSGAAGPDTQYF. The CDR3 DNA reads as TGTGCCAGCAGGTCCGGAGCAGCGGGCCCAGATACGCAGTATTTT.